The 11 T cell receptor beta chains presented below share a single source sample, sequenced in a study of T cell repertoires in ileal Crohn's disease. Libraries were prepared by immunoSEQ multiplex PCR; TCRdb keeps only in-frame clonotypes and omits some of them. Among some 8,000 clones listed, around 77% were seen once. The sequencing input was ileal tissue. Source of these receptors: an adult with Crohn's disease.

This sequence joins TRBV28 and TRBJ1-5, with TRBD1 matching over 7 bases. The CDR3 extends over 15 amino acids. The V and J ends lost 1 base and 3 bases, in that order; junction bases with no gene match: 3. Germline V gene data show CDR1 as MDHEN and CDR2 as SYDVKM. The CDR3 loop reads CASSLLRGLNQPQHF. DNA of the CDR3: TGTGCCAGCAGTTTATTAAGGGGGCTCAATCAGCCCCAGCATTTT.

The chain has TRBV5-1 and TRBJ2-5, with TRBD2 identical over 10 bases. V gave up 0 bases and J gave up 5 bases; unmatched junction bases: 7. The germline gives CDR1 SGHRS, CDR2 YFSETQ. The length of the CDR3 is 16 residues. This chain's CDR3 is CASSLAPLAGRETQYF. DNA for the CDR3: TGCGCCAGCAGCTTGGCCCCACTAGCGGGGAGGGAGACCCAGTACTTC.

V usage is TRBV30 and J usage is TRBJ1-2; D uncertain. CDR1 and CDR2 (germline): GTSNPN, SVGIG (reference sequence). The CDR3 extends over 12 amino acids. Trimming took 7 bases from V and 2 from J, leaving 11 bases between them. As DNA, the CDR3 is TGTGCCTCCCCGGGTCTCAACTATGGCTACACCTTC. It yields the protein CASPGLNYGYTF.

A note on this clone: The same CDR3 arises from other DNA sequences in this sample as well. The gene calls are TRBV15 and TRBJ1-1; D is uncertain. Germline CDR1 LNHNV, CDR2 YYDKDF (reference sequence). The length of the CDR3 is 13 residues. V was pared by 2 bases and J by 1 base, with 5 bases between. CDR3 protein: CATSRRGNTEAFF. In nucleotides, the CDR3 is TGTGCCACCAGCAGACGAGGGAACACTGAAGCTTTCTTT.

A word on this clone: The same CDR3 also results from other DNA sequences found in this sample. V usage is TRBV18 and J usage is TRBJ1-5; D unclear. The CDR3 is 13 amino acids. Trimming stripped 0 bases from V and 5 bases from J, with 5 bases between. Germline assignment: CDR1 KGHSH and CDR2 LQKENI. The chain's CDR3 is CASSPPGDQPQHF. The CDR3, as DNA: TGTGCCAGCTCACCACCGGGAGATCAGCCCCAGCATTTT.

The V gene is TRBV5-1, the J gene TRBJ2-5, with TRBD2 matching over 7 bases. From germline, CDR1 is SGHRS and CDR2 YFSETQ. The junction had 4 bases not matched to a gene; V was cut back by 0 bases and J by 2 bases. There are 15 residues in the CDR3. CDR3 residues: CASSLGGGLQETQYF. In DNA, the CDR3 is TGCGCCAGCAGCTTGGGGGGGGGTCTTCAAGAGACCCAGTACTTC.

This chain connects TRBV7-8 to TRBJ1-3; D is unresolved. This CDR3 contains 14 residues. Per germline, CDR1 SGHVS and CDR2 FQNEAQ. V gave up 6 bases and J gave up 3 bases, with 12 bases separating them. As DNA, the CDR3 is TGTGCCAGCAGTATAGAGGGTGTTGGAAACACCATATATTTT. Translation gives CASSIEGVGNTIYF.

J is TRBJ2-2 and V is TRBV11-1; possible D gene TRBD2, 6 bases. CDR1 SGHAT and CDR2 FQDESV come from the germline V gene (reference sequence). The CDR3 extends over 13 amino acids. V was clipped by 6 bases and J by 7 bases, with 12 bases between them. The CDR3 sequence: CASRGLQDGELFF. CDR3 coding DNA: TGTGCCAGCAGGGGACTCCAGGACGGGGAGCTGTTTTTT.

This clone showed up just once. The chain employs TRBV5-1 and TRBJ2-3; 9 nucleotides match TRBD2. The V gene end was trimmed by 0 bases and the J gene end by 0 bases; junction bases not matched to a gene: 11. The germline V gene encodes CDR1 SGHRS and CDR2 YFSETQ. This CDR3 has 19 amino acids. CDR3 in amino acids: CASSLVRVRGGHSTDTQYF. The CDR3 nucleotides are TGCGCCAGCAGCTTGGTGAGGGTGCGGGGGGGCCACAGCACAGATACGCAGTATTTT.

The sample holds a few counts of this clone. This chain links TRBV7-3 with TRBJ2-1; 10 bases line up with TRBD2. V was pared by 5 bases and J by 9 bases, with 13 bases of the junction left unmatched. CDR1 is SGHTA and CDR2 is FQGTGA in the germline V gene. This CDR3 is 16 amino acids long. This CDR3 reads CASSEVGSGGPPEQFF. DNA of the CDR3: TGTGCCAGCAGCGAAGTGGGTAGCGGGGGGCCGCCTGAGCAGTTCTTC.

The chain couples TRBV11-2 to TRBJ1-1, with D hard to call. The V and J ends lost 2 bases and 1 base respectively, with 5 bases between them. Germline V gene data show CDR1 as SGHAT and CDR2 as FQNNGV. The CDR3 consists of 13 residues. Here the CDR3 DNA reads TGTGCCAGCAGCTTAAAGCGGAACACTGAAGCTTTCTTT. Amino acid sequence: CASSLKRNTEAFF. Using reference TRBV11-2 and TRBJ1-1 for the parts outside the CDR3, the full variable domain is EAGVAQSPRYKIIEKRQSVAFWCNPISGHATLYWYQQILGQGPKLLIQFQNNGVVDDSQLPKDRFSAERLKGVDSTLKIQPAKLEDSAVYLCASSLKRNTEAFFGQGTRLTVV.